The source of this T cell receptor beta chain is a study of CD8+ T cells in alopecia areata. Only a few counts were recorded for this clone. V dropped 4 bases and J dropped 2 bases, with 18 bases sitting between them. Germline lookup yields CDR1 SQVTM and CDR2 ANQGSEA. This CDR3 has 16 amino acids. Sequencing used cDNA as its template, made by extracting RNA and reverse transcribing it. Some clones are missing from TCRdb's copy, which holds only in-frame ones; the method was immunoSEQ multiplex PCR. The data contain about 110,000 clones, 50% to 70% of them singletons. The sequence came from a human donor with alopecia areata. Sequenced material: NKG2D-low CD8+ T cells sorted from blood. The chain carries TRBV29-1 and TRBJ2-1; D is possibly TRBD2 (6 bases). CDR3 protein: CSVVRSRGIPYNEQFF. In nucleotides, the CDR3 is TGCAGCGTTGTTCGGTCTCGCGGGATACCCTACAATGAGCAGTTCTTC.